This T cell receptor (beta chain) was captured by sequencing in a study of cytomegalovirus exposure and HLA in healthy donors. Notes on the study in general: Clonal expansion was found to be greater in HLA-associated TCR beta chains than in equally common others in a later analysis. Most TCR sequences showed up rarely, but some public TCRs showed up in many donors. It was reportedly the case that the classifier diagnosed cytomegalovirus status with high specificity and sensitivity.

PCR used 60 Vbeta primers and 13 Jbeta primers. Profiled with immunoSEQ multiplex PCR; TCRdb holds only in-frame clones, not every one. The sample includes under 45,000 clones. As regards this clone: The target antigen is unknown.

CDR1 is MNHEY, CDR2 SVGAGI, per germline. Trimming took 4 bases from V and 0 from J, leaving 13 bases between them. The CDR3 has 16 residues. The chain uses TRBV6-5 and TRBJ2-4; TRBD2 is a possible D gene (5 bases). This TCR came from a male donor in good health and CMV-seronegative. Sequences were obtained from PBMCs. CDR3 in DNA: TGTGCCAGCAGTTCTCCAGCAGGACTAGCCAAAAACATTCAGTACTTC. It is translated as CASSSPAGLAKNIQYF.